The 30 T cell receptor beta chains given below trace back to one sample, sequenced in a study of cytomegalovirus exposure and HLA in healthy donors. PCR employed 60 Vbeta and 13 Jbeta primers. Method: immunoSEQ multiplex PCR; TCRdb's copy keeps in-frame clones and lacks some. In the table there are roughly 160,000 clones, 65% to 75% of which are singletons. Sequenced sample: PBMCs. The receptor source for this set is a girl aged 10-17 years in good health and CMV-seronegative.

This sequence joins TRBV7-9 and TRBJ1-1, with D possibly matching TRBD1 (5 bases). Germline CDR1 reads SEHNR; CDR2 reads FQNEAQ (reference sequence). Trimming removed 5 bases at V and 5 bases at J, with 18 bases between. CDR3 size: 15 residues. This CDR3 is CASSLRGSRETEAFF. The CDR3 DNA reads as TGTGCCAGCAGCCTCCGGGGGAGTCGCGAGACTGAAGCTTTCTTT.

A single count supports this clone. V is TRBV11-2 and J is TRBJ2-2, with a weak D call TRBD1 (5 bases). V was trimmed by 6 bases and J by 0 bases, leaving 14 bases between them. Germline assignment: CDR1 SGHAT and CDR2 FQNNGV. This CDR3 contains 16 residues. The CDR3: CASRGYRNPNTGELFF. As DNA, the CDR3 is TGTGCCAGCAGGGGATACAGGAACCCGAACACCGGGGAGCTGTTTTTT.

This clone was recorded a few times. The chain combines TRBV15 with TRBJ2-1; D perhaps matches TRBD1 (5 bases). The V gene's germline CDR1 is LNHNV and CDR2 YYDKDF (reference sequence). The CDR3 extends over 14 amino acids. Trimming took off 0 bases at V and 6 bases at J, with 9 bases between the two ends. Here the CDR3 reads CATSRDLRGNEQFF. The CDR3 bases are TGTGCCACCAGCAGAGATTTAAGGGGCAATGAGCAGTTCTTC.

V gene TRBV5-1 combines with J gene TRBJ2-2; D gene uncertain. Deletions cut 0 bases from V and 0 bases from J, with 9 bases between. Germline assignment: CDR1 SGHRS and CDR2 YFSETQ. The CDR3 spans 16 residues. The CDR3, as DNA: TGCGCCAGCAGCTTGGCAGACTTTTCGAACACCGGGGAGCTGTTTTTT. This encodes CASSLADFSNTGELFF.

V is TRBV5-6 and J is TRBJ2-6; possibly TRBD1 for D (5 bases). The CDR3 sequence is 15 residues long. Germline CDR1 and CDR2: SGHDT and YYEEEE. Trimming cost V 2 bases and J 2 bases, with 8 bases left between them. The CDR3 protein is CASSLIGAGANVLTF. The CDR3 nucleotides are TGTGCCAGCAGCTTAATAGGGGCTGGGGCCAACGTCCTGACTTTC.

The genes are TRBV6-5 and TRBJ2-7, with a tentative D call TRBD1 (6 bases). V gave up 5 bases and J gave up 4 bases, with 15 bases separating them. CDR1 is MNHEY and CDR2 is SVGAGI in the germline V gene. CDR3 length: 14 residues. The CDR3 DNA reads TGTGCCAGCAGTCGAGCAGGGGACACTTACGAGCAGTACTTC. Translated: CASSRAGDTYEQYF.

The chain couples TRBV10-3 to TRBJ1-5; TRBD1 aligns across 9 bases. Per germline, CDR1 ENHRY and CDR2 SYGVKD. This CDR3 is built from 14 residues. The V and J ends lost 5 bases and 6 bases, in that order; junction bases with no gene match: 5. In DNA form, the CDR3 reads TGTGCCATCAGTTCGGACAGGGGCGGTCAGCCCCAGCATTTT. Protein: CAISSDRGGQPQHF.

The rearrangement links TRBV10-3 to TRBJ2-1; D is possibly TRBD1 (6 bases). V was trimmed by 10 bases and J by 12 bases, leaving 22 bases between them. This CDR3 has 13 amino acids. Looked up from germline, CDR1 is ENHRY and CDR2 is SYGVKD. The CDR3 nucleotides are TGTGCCAATCGAGCCCCGGACAGCCCGGGGCAGTTCTTC. This translates into CANRAPDSPGQFF.

The sample holds a few counts of this clone. This rearrangement joins TRBV19 to TRBJ2-1, with D unresolved. The CDR3 spans 18 residues. Looked up from germline, CDR1 is LNHDA and CDR2 is SQIVND (reference sequence). The germline V and J ends were trimmed by 1 base and 7 bases, with 23 bases remaining between them. CDR3 sequence reads: CASSIARSAFGLVNEQFF. CDR3 in DNA: TGTGCCAGTAGTATAGCGCGGTCCGCTTTCGGGTTGGTAAATGAGCAGTTCTTC.

The gene calls are TRBV2 and TRBJ1-2, with D unclear. Germline CDR1 reads SNHLY; CDR2 reads FYNNEI. The V gene lost 6 bases and the J gene lost 4 bases, with 12 bases spanning the gap. The CDR3 sequence is 13 residues long. CDR3 DNA: TGTGCCAGCAGCCTGCAGGATAGCTATGGCTACACCTTC. Encoded protein: CASSLQDSYGYTF.

The chain couples TRBV10-3 to TRBJ2-7; 10 bases line up with TRBD2. The germline V gene encodes CDR1 ENHRY and CDR2 SYGVKD. This CDR3 spans 15 amino acids. The V segment lost 5 bases and the J segment 3 bases; nucleotides outside the gene matches: 7. CDR3 coding DNA: TGTGCCATCAGTTTTGCCAGCGGGGGGGGCTACGAGCAGTACTTC. Residues: CAISFASGGGYEQYF.

The rearrangement links TRBV25-1 to TRBJ1-6; 7 positions agree with TRBD1. This CDR3 has 13 residues. V lost 8 bases and J lost 10; bases outside the gene matches: 8. Looked up from germline, CDR1 is MGHDK and CDR2 is SYGVNS. As DNA, the CDR3 is TGTGCCAGCCGAGACCCAGGGGGATCACCCCTCCACTTT. Its translation is CASRDPGGSPLHF.

This clone was counted once. V gene TRBV5-1 combines with J gene TRBJ1-1; D ambiguous. V was pared by 4 bases and J by 1 base, with 11 bases between. Germline lookup yields CDR1 SGHRS and CDR2 YFSETQ. This CDR3 has 14 residues. Here the CDR3 reads CASSARRKNTEAFF. CDR3 DNA sequence: TGCGCCAGCAGCGCGAGGCGCAAGAACACTGAAGCTTTCTTT.

The DNA for the CDR3 is TGTGCCAGCAGCTCCCCTGGTGGCGGCTACAATGAGCAGTTCTTC. This sequence encodes CASSSPGGGYNEQFF. The chain employs TRBV5-6 and TRBJ2-1; D not resolved. The CDR3 length is 15 residues. Germline V CDR1 and CDR2: SGHDT, YYEEEE. The V and J ends lost 3 bases and 3 bases respectively, with 13 bases between them.

The CDR3 loop reads CASTQGASSVIQETQYF. The CDR3 DNA follows: TGCGCCAGCACCCAGGGGGCCTCGTCCGTTATACAAGAGACCCAGTACTTC. The chain is built from TRBV5-1 and TRBJ2-5; 8 positions agree with TRBD1. This CDR3 is built from 17 residues. V lost 6 bases to trimming and J lost 2 bases; unmatched junction nucleotides: 15. The germline V gene has CDR1 SGHRS and CDR2 YFSETQ.

The chain recombines TRBV9 with TRBJ2-1; 9 positions match TRBD1. Per germline, CDR1 SGDLS and CDR2 YYNGEE. V lost 3 bases, J lost 5 bases, and 6 bases stayed unmatched. CDR3 length: 15 amino acids. The CDR3 coding sequence is TGTGCCAGCAGCGCCGGGACAGGGAGCGACAATGAGCAGTTCTTC. Protein product: CASSAGTGSDNEQFF.

This rearrangement joins TRBV7-8 to TRBJ2-1; 11 positions agree with TRBD2. Germline CDR1 SGHVS, CDR2 FQNEAQ. CDR3 length: 19 amino acids. Trimming took 1 base from V and 6 from J; bases not matched to a gene: 14. In DNA, the CDR3 is TGTGCCAGCAGCTTAGTAGCGGGGGGGCCTAAAAGTTCCGGCAATGAGCAGTTCTTC. It is translated as CASSLVAGGPKSSGNEQFF.

This chain joins TRBV2 and TRBJ2-7; tentatively, D is TRBD1 (7 bases). CDR1 SNHLY and CDR2 FYNNEI come from the germline V gene. The CDR3 length is 13 residues. Trimming shortened V by 6 bases and J by 5 bases, and 14 bases separated the two germline ends. The CDR3 loop reads CASRRGTENEQYF. CDR3 DNA: TGTGCCAGCAGACGCGGGACAGAGAACGAGCAGTACTTC.

This clone was seen once. The chain joins TRBV2 to TRBJ2-5; TRBD2 matches at 7 bases. CDR1 is SNHLY and CDR2 is FYNNEI in the germline V gene. The CDR3 length is 15 residues. V lost 4 bases, J lost 3 bases, and 8 bases stayed unmatched. The CDR3, as DNA: TGTGCCAGCAGTGGGGTCCTAGCGGTAAAAGAGACCCAGTACTTC. Translation: CASSGVLAVKETQYF.

The V call is TRBV29-1, the J call TRBJ1-2; D gene unclear. The germline gives CDR1 SQVTM, CDR2 ANQGSEA. There are 12 residues in the CDR3. Trimming removed 2 bases at V and 4 bases at J, with 8 bases between. CDR3 amino acids: CSVEWGAYGYTF. CDR3 sequence (DNA): TGCAGCGTTGAATGGGGAGCCTATGGCTACACCTTC.

This chain uses TRBV4-1 with TRBJ2-3; D is unresolved. The germline V gene encodes CDR1 MGHRA and CDR2 YSYEKL. This CDR3 has 17 amino acids. The V end lost 4 bases, the J end lost 0 bases, and 17 bases lay between the germline ends. The CDR3 nucleotides are TGCGCCAGCAGCCTCTCCCCAGGTAGAGCTAGCACAGATACGCAGTATTTT. Amino acids: CASSLSPGRASTDTQYF.

The V call is TRBV29-1, the J call TRBJ2-5; 8 bases align to TRBD1. V lost 6 bases, J lost 1 base, and 4 bases stayed unmatched. CDR1 is SQVTM and CDR2 is ANQGSEA in the germline V gene. The CDR3 loop spans 13 amino acids. The CDR3 sequence: CSVRTGTQETQYF. CDR3 nucleotide sequence: TGCAGCGTCCGGACAGGGACCCAAGAGACCCAGTACTTC.

This clone was detected only a few times. The rearrangement joins TRBV28 to TRBJ1-2; D gene ambiguous. Between the trimmed V and J ends, which lost 8 bases and 4 bases, there was a span of 8 bases. CDR1 is MDHEN, CDR2 SYDVKM, per germline. CDR3 length equals 11 residues. CDR3 amino acids: CASWEGYGYTF. The DNA for the CDR3 is TGTGCCAGCTGGGAGGGCTATGGCTACACCTTC.

This chain links TRBV30 with TRBJ1-2; perhaps TRBD1 as D (6 bases). The CDR3 consists of 14 residues. The ends were cut back, 0 bases at V and 6 bases at J, with 14 bases in the middle. CDR1 is GTSNPN and CDR2 is SVGIG in the germline V gene (reference sequence). The CDR3 DNA sequence: TGTGCCTGGAGTGTGCGCCGGACAGACAATGGCTACACCTTC. Its protein is CAWSVRRTDNGYTF.

The gene calls are TRBV5-1 and TRBJ1-4; 9 bases map to TRBD1. CDR1 SGHRS and CDR2 YFSETQ come from the germline V gene. Trimming at V came to 4 bases and at J to 7 bases, leaving 5 bases not matched to a gene. This CDR3 is 14 amino acids long. The CDR3 bases are TGCGCCAGCAGCCAGGGACAGGGAGTTGAAAAACTGTTTTTT. Amino acids: CASSQGQGVEKLFF.

CDR3 sequence: CASRDSLNEQFF. Here the CDR3 DNA reads TGTGCCAGCAGGGACAGCCTCAATGAGCAGTTCTTC. The chain links TRBV6-1 to TRBJ2-1, with D tentatively TRBD1 (6 bases). The V end lost 6 bases, the J end lost 6 bases, and 9 bases lay between the germline ends. Germline assignment: CDR1 MNHNS and CDR2 SASEGT. This CDR3 has 12 amino acids.

The chain combines TRBV2 with TRBJ2-7; TRBD1 aligns across 9 bases. CDR3 size: 16 residues. The junction had 12 bases not matched to a gene; V was cut back by 5 bases and J by 4 bases. In germline, CDR1 is SNHLY, CDR2 FYNNEI. The CDR3 DNA sequence: TGTGCCAGCAGTTATGACCGGGACAGGGATACTTACGAGCAGTACTTC. It specifies CASSYDRDRDTYEQYF.

This chain uses TRBV7-9 with TRBJ2-3, with a weak D call TRBD2 (6 bases). Germline CDR1 is SEHNR and CDR2 is FQNEAQ (reference sequence). Deletions cut 6 bases from V and 2 bases from J, with 18 bases between. CDR3 length: 16 residues. CDR3 protein: CASRPALAALTDTQYF. The CDR3 region has the DNA TGTGCCAGCAGGCCTGCCTTAGCGGCCCTCACAGATACGCAGTATTTT.

CDR3 nucleotides: TGTGCCAGCAGCTTAAGCCCATTGACCTACGAGCAGTACTTC. Encoded protein: CASSLSPLTYEQYF. The V call is TRBV5-4, the J call TRBJ2-7; D unclear. There are 14 residues in the CDR3. The germline V gene has CDR1 SGHNT and CDR2 YYREEE (reference sequence). V lost 2 bases and J lost 2, with 11 bases in between.

This chain connects TRBV7-9 to TRBJ2-7, with D maybe TRBD2 (6 bases). The CDR3 consists of 17 residues. From germline, CDR1 is SEHNR and CDR2 FQNEAQ (reference sequence). V dropped 5 bases and J dropped 6 bases, with 26 bases sitting between them. The CDR3 loop reads CASSPPSGHGPEGEQYF. CDR3 coding DNA: TGTGCCAGCAGCCCGCCGAGTGGACACGGACCGGAGGGCGAGCAGTACTTC.